Presented here are 18 T cell receptor beta chains from one specimen sequenced in a study of regulatory T cells in long-lasting Graves disease (dated by TCRdb to the early 2020s). The library came from multiplex PCR. Sequenced using an Illumina HiSeq 4000. iRepertoire HTBI primers and Arm-PCR amplification of CDR3 regions were used to construct TCR beta libraries. TCRdb reprocessing: public reads trimmed at Q25 with fastp, clones called with MiXCR, in-frame beta chains kept. One record per CDR3 amino acid sequence lists the most common genes and DNA. The sample has 550,000 to 650,000 distinct CDR3 sequences on record, roughly 15% of them singletons. The ten largest clones add up to around 13% of the sample. Per the publication, the time point label means: newly diagnosed GD, antithyroid drugs for less than 3 months. For both TCR sequencing and RNA sequencing, RNA was extracted from PBMCs in TRIzol.

A further study also used this sample, focusing on T cells in Graves' hyperthyroidism and ophthalmopathy.

The specimen was peripheral blood mononuclear cells (PBMCs), collected at new diagnosis, from a patient treated with antithyroid drugs. The source is a man aged 18 to 35 with Graves disease. Donor details come from another sample of the same person, matched by shared clones.

This clonotype was counted only a few times. The chain recombines TRBV7-2 with TRBJ2-7, with a possible D match to TRBD2 (5 bases). The CDR3 runs 14 residues. Germline V gene data show CDR1 as SGHTA and CDR2 as FQGNSA. With 4 bases removed from V and 1 base from J, the gap between germline ends came to 11 bases. CDR3 sequence (DNA): TGTGCCAGCAGCTCCGCCACGGGGTCCTACGAGCAGTACTTC. Its translation is CASSSATGSYEQYF.

Many counts were recorded for this clonotype. This sequence joins TRBV27 and TRBJ2-1; D might be TRBD2 (6 bases). The ends were cut back, 6 bases at V and 9 bases at J, with 21 bases in the middle. From germline, CDR1 is MNHEY and CDR2 SMNVEV (reference sequence). The CDR3 sequence is 15 residues long. The DNA of the CDR3 is TGTGCCAGCAGCTTACCGTACGGGAGTCACGGTGAGCAGTTCTTC. Translating it yields CASSLPYGSHGEQFF.

The chain uses TRBV19 and TRBJ2-3; 7 nucleotides match TRBD2. Germline V CDR1 and CDR2: LNHDA, SQIVND (reference sequence). The CDR3 is 14 residues long. V lost 6 bases, J lost 0 bases, and 3 bases stayed unmatched. CDR3 amino acids: CASRIGGSTDTQYF. In DNA form, the CDR3 reads TGTGCCAGTAGAATCGGGGGGAGCACAGATACGCAGTATTTT.

The chain recombines TRBV6-1 with TRBJ2-6, with 7 bases identical to TRBD1. CDR1 is MNHNS, CDR2 SASEGT, per germline. V lost 10 bases, J lost 4 bases, and 7 bases stayed unmatched. CDR3 length: 14 residues. The CDR3 region has the DNA TGTGCCACAGACAGGGCTGCGGGGGCCAACGTCCTGACTTTC. Protein product: CATDRAAGANVLTF.

In this sample, this clonotype turned up many times. The rearrangement links TRBV6-1 to TRBJ1-2, with D unresolved. The ends were cut back, 5 bases at V and 7 bases at J, with 11 bases in the middle. The CDR3 is 12 amino acids. Germline V lookup: CDR1 MNHNS, CDR2 SASEGT. CDR3 in amino acids: CASSMRDPGYTF. The CDR3 bases are TGTGCCAGCAGTATGAGGGATCCTGGCTACACCTTC.

J is TRBJ2-6 and V is TRBV7-8; a possible D gene is TRBD2 (6 bases). CDR3 length: 15 amino acids. Germline CDR1 and CDR2: SGHVS and FQNEAQ. Trimming left V 1 base short and J 7 bases short, with 11 bases between. CDR3 sequence (DNA): TGTGCCAGCAGCTTAGATTTGGGGGGAGCCAACGTCCTGACTTTC. As protein: CASSLDLGGANVLTF.

The rearrangement uses TRBV5-1 and TRBJ1-6, with 7 nucleotides matching TRBD1. The CDR3 spans 15 residues. CDR1 is SGHRS and CDR2 is YFSETQ in the germline V gene. Unmatched junction bases numbered 6, after V lost 1 base and J lost 8 bases. CDR3 nucleotide sequence: TGCGCCAGCAGCTTGCAACAGGGGCTTGATTCACCCCTCCACTTT. It translates to CASSLQQGLDSPLHF. Drawing the rest from reference TRBV5-1 and TRBJ1-6, the complete variable domain is KAGVTQTPRYLIKTRGQQVTLSCSPISGHRSVSWYQQTPGQGLQFLFEYFSETQRNKGNFPGRFSGRQFSNSRSEMNVSTLELGDSALYLCASSLQQGLDSPLHFGNGTRLTVT.

This clonotype has a handful of counts. This rearrangement joins TRBV27 to TRBJ1-6; D possibly corresponds to TRBD1 (6 bases). The germline gives CDR1 MNHEY, CDR2 SMNVEV (reference sequence). The CDR3 totals 16 residues. V was cut by 3 bases and J by 6 bases, with 15 bases left in between. The chain's CDR3 is CASSFKWGPRNSPLHF. The CDR3 nucleotides read TGTGCCAGCAGTTTTAAATGGGGGCCTCGTAATTCACCCCTCCACTTT.

This clonotype was seen at least ten times. This chain uses TRBV10-3 with TRBJ2-7; the D gene is possibly TRBD2 (6 bases). This CDR3 is built from 14 residues. Trimming pared 3 bases from V and 2 bases from J, leaving 11 bases between. The V gene's germline CDR1 is ENHRY and CDR2 SYGVKD. The CDR3 region is CAISESGAPYEQYF. The CDR3 DNA is TGTGCCATCAGTGAATCGGGAGCCCCCTACGAGCAGTACTTC.

DNA of the CDR3: TGCAGTGCTTTAACAGGGAACAATGAGCAGTTCTTC. The encoded protein is CSALTGNNEQFF. J is TRBJ2-1 and V is TRBV20-1; weak D call: TRBD1 (6 bases). The V gene lost 5 bases and the J gene lost 5 bases, with 10 bases spanning the gap. This CDR3 comprises 12 residues. Germline-derived CDR1 and CDR2 are DFQATT and SNEGSKA (reference sequence).

This clonotype came up a few times. The J gene is TRBJ2-5, the V gene TRBV5-6, with unresolved D. The CDR3 has 14 residues. CDR1 is SGHDT, CDR2 YYEEEE, per germline. Trimming shortened V by 0 bases and J by 3 bases, and 9 bases separated the two germline ends. DNA for the CDR3: TGTGCCAGCAGCTTGGCCGGTCGAAAAGAGACCCAGTACTTC. It translates to CASSLAGRKETQYF.

The genes are TRBV7-9 and TRBJ2-3; 10 positions match TRBD2. CDR1 is SEHNR, CDR2 FQNEAQ, per germline (reference sequence). This CDR3 comprises 15 residues. Trimming took 4 bases from V and 3 from J; bases not matched to a gene: 4. The CDR3, as DNA: TGTGCCAGCAGCTCCCCTAGCGGGAGAACAGATACGCAGTATTTT. This gives the protein CASSSPSGRTDTQYF. Variable domain in full (rest from reference TRBV7-9 and TRBJ2-3): DTGVSQNPRHKITKRGQNVTFRCDPISEHNRLYWYRQTLGQGPEFLTYFQNEAQLEKSRLLSDRFSAERPKGSFSTLEIQRTEQGDSAMYLCASSSPSGRTDTQYFGPGTRLTVL.

This clonotype was counted between two and nine times. The chain uses TRBV20-1 and TRBJ2-1; TRBD1 matches 7 bases. The CDR3 has 14 residues. With 5 bases clipped from V and 5 bases from J, the junction kept 9 bases outside the gene matches. Looked up from germline, CDR1 is DFQATT and CDR2 is SNEGSKA (reference sequence). The CDR3 region has the DNA TGCAGTGCTCACCCGACAGGGTGGGACAATGAGCAGTTCTTC. It is translated as CSAHPTGWDNEQFF.

This clonotype turned up a few times. The rearrangement joins TRBV29-1 to TRBJ1-1; D is unclear. Looked up from germline, CDR1 is SQVTM and CDR2 is ANQGSEA. V was cut by 3 bases and J by 1 base, with 15 bases left in between. CDR3 length: 15 residues. The CDR3 loop reads CSVEVDGRPNTEAFF. The CDR3 DNA reads TGCAGCGTTGAGGTCGACGGACGGCCGAACACTGAAGCTTTCTTT. The complete variable domain, with remaining parts taken from reference TRBV29-1 and TRBJ1-1, reads SAVISQKPSRDICQRGTSLTIQCQVDSQVTMMFWYRQQPGQSLTLIATANQGSEATYESGFVIDKFPISRPNLTFSTLTVSNMSPEDSSIYLCSVEVDGRPNTEAFFGQGTRLTVV.

At least ten counts were recorded for this clonotype. The chain couples TRBV11-2 to TRBJ2-7, with 7 nucleotides matching TRBD1. This CDR3 region has 16 residues. Per the germline V gene, CDR1 is SGHAT and CDR2 is FQNNGV. The V segment lost 4 bases and the J segment 0 bases; nucleotides outside the gene matches: 9. CDR3 sequence reads: CASSSQSGQPSYEQYF. The DNA of the CDR3 is TGTGCCAGCAGCTCCCAATCGGGACAGCCCTCCTACGAGCAGTACTTC.

The table lists this clonotype with many counts. The V gene is TRBV20-1, the J gene TRBJ2-5; D remains ambiguous. V lost 5 bases and J lost 5, with 12 bases in between. The CDR3 contains 12 residues. Germline-derived CDR1 and CDR2 are DFQATT and SNEGSKA (reference sequence). The CDR3 DNA sequence: TGCAGTGCTCAAGGTCGCGATGAGACCCAGTACTTC. It yields the protein CSAQGRDETQYF.

The sample holds many counts of this clonotype. The chain joins TRBV2 to TRBJ2-3, with TRBD2 matching over 8 bases. The CDR3 contains 15 residues. Trimming removed 5 bases from V and 4 bases from J; junction bases left unmatched: 8. Germline CDR1 SNHLY, CDR2 FYNNEI. CDR3 nucleotides: TGTGCCAGCAGTTCCACCGGACTAGCAGCAGATACGCAGTATTTT. Translated, it gives CASSSTGLAADTQYF.

This chain links TRBV5-1 with TRBJ2-7, with 7 bases matching TRBD2. The CDR3 covers 16 residues. Trimming cost V 3 bases and J 4 bases; bases outside gene matches: 13. Germline V lookup: CDR1 SGHRS, CDR2 YFSETQ. The DNA for the CDR3 is TGCGCCAGCAGCTCGACCCTTGGCGGGGGAGTTTACGAGCAGTACTTC. This sequence encodes CASSSTLGGGVYEQYF.